This T cell receptor beta chain comes out of a study of blood T cell repertoires in COVID-19. Study details: Material from acute and convalescent COVID-19 was sourced from the United States, Italy and Spain. PBMCs, B-cell-depleted T cells, or T cells were the source of the cDNA or gDNA that made up the material.

The CDR3 runs 15 residues. The germline gives CDR1 MGHRA, CDR2 YSYEKL. Germline trimming cut 4 bases from V and 4 bases from J; bases unmatched to any gene: 7. In the original processing: Amplified reference gene primers provided the basis for estimating nucleated cell counts. Here immunoSEQ multiplex PCR was the method, and the copy in TCRdb shows in-frame clones only, minus some. That table supplies the V and J calls and clone size; D and trimming were determined from the DNA. The repertoire holds 80,000 or so clones, 80% to 90% seen once, with over 15% in the top ten. The chain links TRBV4-1 to TRBJ2-1; 7 bases are a match to TRBD2. The receptor was derived from a human donor in a cohort sampled during active COVID-19. Sample: peripheral blood. CDR3 in DNA: TGCGCCAGCAGCCCGGGGGGTTTAAGGTACAATGAGCAGTTCTTC. Its translation: CASSPGGLRYNEQFF.